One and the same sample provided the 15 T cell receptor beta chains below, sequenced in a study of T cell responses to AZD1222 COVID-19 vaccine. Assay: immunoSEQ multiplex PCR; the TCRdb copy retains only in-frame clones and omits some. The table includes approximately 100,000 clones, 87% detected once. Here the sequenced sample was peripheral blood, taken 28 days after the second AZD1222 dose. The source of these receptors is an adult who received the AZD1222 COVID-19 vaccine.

The CDR3 is CASSLVPTSLGQSSGNTIYF. In DNA, the CDR3 is TGTGCCAGCAGCTTAGTCCCTACCTCCCTCGGACAGAGCTCTGGAAACACCATATATTTT. V and J are TRBV7-6 and TRBJ1-3; tentatively, D is TRBD1 (6 bases). Trimming pared 1 base from V and 0 bases from J, leaving 22 bases between. The CDR3 length is 20 residues. Germline-derived CDR1 and CDR2 are SGHVS and FNYEAQ.

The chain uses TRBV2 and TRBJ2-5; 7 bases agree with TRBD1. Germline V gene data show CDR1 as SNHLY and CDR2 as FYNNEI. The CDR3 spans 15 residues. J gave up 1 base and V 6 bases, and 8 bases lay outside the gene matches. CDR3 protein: CASRGRGQRQETQYF. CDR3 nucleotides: TGTGCCAGCAGGGGAAGGGGGCAGCGCCAAGAGACCCAGTACTTC.

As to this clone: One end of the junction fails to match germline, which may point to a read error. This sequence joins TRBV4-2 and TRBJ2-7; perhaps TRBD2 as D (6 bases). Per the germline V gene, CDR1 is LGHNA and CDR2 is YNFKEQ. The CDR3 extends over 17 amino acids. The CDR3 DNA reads TGTGCCAGCAGTCAAGATCCGGGACTCGGGGTATTGCACGAGCAGTACTTC. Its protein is CASSQDPGLGVLHEQYF.

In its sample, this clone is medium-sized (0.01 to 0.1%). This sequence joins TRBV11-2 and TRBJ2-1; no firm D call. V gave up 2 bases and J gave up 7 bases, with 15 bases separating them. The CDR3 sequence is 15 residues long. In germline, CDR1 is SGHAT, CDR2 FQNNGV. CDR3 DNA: TGTGCCAGCAGCTTATATTTGTCTCCCGCAAATGAGCAGTTCTTC. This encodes CASSLYLSPANEQFF. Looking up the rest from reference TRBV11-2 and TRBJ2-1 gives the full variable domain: EAGVAQSPRYKIIEKRQSVAFWCNPISGHATLYWYQQILGQGPKLLIQFQNNGVVDDSQLPKDRFSAERLKGVDSTLKIQPAKLEDSAVYLCASSLYLSPANEQFFGPGTRLTVL.

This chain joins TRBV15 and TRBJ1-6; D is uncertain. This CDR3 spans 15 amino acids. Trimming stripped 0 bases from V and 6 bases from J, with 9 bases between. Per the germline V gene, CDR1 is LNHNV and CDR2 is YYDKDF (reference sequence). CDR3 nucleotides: TGTGCCACCAGCAGAGATCGGCAGGTTAATTCACCCCTCCACTTT. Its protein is CATSRDRQVNSPLHF.

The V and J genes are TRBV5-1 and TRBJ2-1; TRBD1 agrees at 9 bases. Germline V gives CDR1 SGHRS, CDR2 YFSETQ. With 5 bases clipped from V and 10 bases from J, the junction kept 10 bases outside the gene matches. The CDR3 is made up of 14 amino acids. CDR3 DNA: TGCGCCAGCAGGGGACAGGGACGCTCGGGGGAGCAGTTCTTC. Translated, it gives CASRGQGRSGEQFF.

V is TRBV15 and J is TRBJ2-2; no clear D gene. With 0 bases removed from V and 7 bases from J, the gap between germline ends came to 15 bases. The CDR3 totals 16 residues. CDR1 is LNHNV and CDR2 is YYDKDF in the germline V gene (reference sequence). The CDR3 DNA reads TGTGCCACCAGCAGAGATCAAGTGCGGACGGTCGGGGAGCTGTTTTTT. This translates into CATSRDQVRTVGELFF.

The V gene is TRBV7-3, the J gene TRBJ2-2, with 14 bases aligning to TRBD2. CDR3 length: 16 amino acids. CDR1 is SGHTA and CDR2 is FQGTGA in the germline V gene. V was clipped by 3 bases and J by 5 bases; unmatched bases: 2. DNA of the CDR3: TGTGCCAGCAGCTTCCGACTAGCGGGAGGGACCGGGGAGCTGTTTTTT. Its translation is CASSFRLAGGTGELFF.

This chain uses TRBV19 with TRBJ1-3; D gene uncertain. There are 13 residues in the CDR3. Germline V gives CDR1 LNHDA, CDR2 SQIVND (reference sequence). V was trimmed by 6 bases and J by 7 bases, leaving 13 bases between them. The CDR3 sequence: CASRPPPGNTIYF. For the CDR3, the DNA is TGTGCCAGTAGGCCCCCCCCGGGGAACACCATATATTTT.

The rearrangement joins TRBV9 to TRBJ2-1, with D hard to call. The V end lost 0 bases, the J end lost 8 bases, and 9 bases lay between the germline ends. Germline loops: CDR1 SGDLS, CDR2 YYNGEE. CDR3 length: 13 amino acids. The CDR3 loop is CASSVGWGDEQFF. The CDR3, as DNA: TGTGCCAGCAGCGTAGGTTGGGGTGATGAGCAGTTCTTC. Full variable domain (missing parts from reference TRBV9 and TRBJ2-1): DSGVTQTPKHLITATGQRVTLRCSPRSGDLSVYWYQQSLDQGLQFLIQYYNGEERAKGNILERFSAQQFPDLHSELNLSSLELGDSALYFCASSVGWGDEQFFGPGTRLTVL.

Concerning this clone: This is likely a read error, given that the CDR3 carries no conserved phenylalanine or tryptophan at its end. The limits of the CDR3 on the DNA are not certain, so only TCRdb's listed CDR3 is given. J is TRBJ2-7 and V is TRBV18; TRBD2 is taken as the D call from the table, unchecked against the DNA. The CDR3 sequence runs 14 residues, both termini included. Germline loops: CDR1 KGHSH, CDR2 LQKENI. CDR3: CASSLGQGTSGEPL.

Here the CDR3 reads CASSFQSNTEAFF. CDR3 DNA: TGTGCCAGCAGCTTTCAGAGTAACACTGAAGCTTTCTTT. This sequence joins TRBV7-3 and TRBJ1-1; D remains ambiguous. CDR1 SGHTA and CDR2 FQGTGA come from the germline V gene. Between the trimmed V and J ends, which lost 3 bases and 2 bases, there was a span of 7 bases. The CDR3 has 13 amino acids. The whole variable domain, filled in from reference TRBV7-3 and TRBJ1-1, reads GAGVSQTPSNKVTEKGKYVELRCDPISGHTALYWYRQSLGQGPEFLIYFQGTGAADDSGLPNDRFFAVRPEGSVSTLKIQRTERGDSAVYLCASSFQSNTEAFFGQGTRLTVV.

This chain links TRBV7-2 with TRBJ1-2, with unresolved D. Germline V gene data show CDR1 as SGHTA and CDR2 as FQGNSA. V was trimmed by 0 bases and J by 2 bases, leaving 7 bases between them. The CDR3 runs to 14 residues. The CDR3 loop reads CASSLAPGNYGYTF. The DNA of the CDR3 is TGTGCCAGCAGCTTAGCCCCGGGAAACTATGGCTACACCTTC. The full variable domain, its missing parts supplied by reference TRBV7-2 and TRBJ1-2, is GAGVSQSPSNKVTEKGKDVELRCDPISGHTALYWYRQSLGQGLEFLIYFQGNSAPDKSGLPSDRFSAERTGGSVSTLTIQRTQQEDSAVYLCASSLAPGNYGYTFGSGTRLTVV.

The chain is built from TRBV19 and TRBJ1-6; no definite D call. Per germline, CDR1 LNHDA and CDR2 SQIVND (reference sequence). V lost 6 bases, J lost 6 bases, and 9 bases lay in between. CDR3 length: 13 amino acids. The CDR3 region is CASRLTGNSPLHF. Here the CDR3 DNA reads TGTGCCAGTAGGTTGACTGGTAATTCACCCCTCCACTTT.

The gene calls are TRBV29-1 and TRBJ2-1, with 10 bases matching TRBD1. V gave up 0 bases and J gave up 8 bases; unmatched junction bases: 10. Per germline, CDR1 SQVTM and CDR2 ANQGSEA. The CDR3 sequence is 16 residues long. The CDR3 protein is CSVEDLRGDRGDEQFF. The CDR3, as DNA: TGCAGCGTTGAAGATCTTAGGGGGGACAGGGGCGATGAGCAGTTCTTC.